This T cell receptor (beta chain) was sequenced for a study of graft-versus-host responses after intestinal transplantation. About the study: For around 3 years after anti-thymocyte globulin induction, all recipients took tacrolimus and steroids.

V lost 6 bases to trimming and J lost 0 bases, with 9 bases between them. The CDR3 runs 14 residues. CDR1 and CDR2 (germline): LNHDA, SQIVND (reference sequence). Clones were sequenced by immunoSEQ multiplex PCR, and TCRdb holds only the in-frame ones, with some missing. The repertoire holds approximately 77,000 clones, with around nine tenths as singletons. With respect to this clone: What it recognizes is unknown.

This sample comprised unstimulated CD4+ T cells sorted from spleen or lymph node cells, obtained before intestinal transplant. The V gene is TRBV19, the J gene TRBJ2-1, with a tentative D call TRBD2 (5 bases). The TCR sequence derives from a human donor who received an intestinal transplant. The CDR3 DNA sequence: TGTGCCAGTAGGGTCAGCGGCTCCTACAATGAGCAGTTCTTC. Translated, it gives CASRVSGSYNEQFF.